The next 27 T cell receptor beta chains were all read from a single sample in a study of OX40 agonist ivuxolimab in advanced cancers. Method: immunoSEQ multiplex PCR; TCRdb's copy keeps in-frame clones and lacks some. The sample contains approximately 63,000 clones, approximately 92% of which appear only once. The sample in question was CD4+ or CD8+ T cells sorted from blood, obtained in a trial of the OX40 agonist ivuxolimab. The source of these receptors is an adult with an advanced solid tumor such as melanoma, head and neck, liver or kidney cancer.

This sequence joins TRBV5-5 and TRBJ2-5; the D is unclear. Trimming shortened V by 2 bases and J by 0 bases, and 8 bases separated the two germline ends. The CDR3 covers 14 residues. CDR1 and CDR2 from the germline V gene are SGHKS and YYEKEE (reference sequence). CDR3 region: CASSFHSYQETQYF. DNA for the CDR3: TGTGCCAGCAGCTTCCACAGCTACCAAGAGACCCAGTACTTC.

Here the CDR3 DNA reads TGTGCCAGTAGTATGGCCCTACAGGATCAGCCCCAGCATTTT. Translated: CASSMALQDQPQHF. This rearrangement joins TRBV19 to TRBJ1-5, with D tentatively TRBD1 (5 bases). CDR1 LNHDA and CDR2 SQIVND come from the germline V gene (reference sequence). The CDR3 consists of 14 residues. The ends were cut back, 3 bases at V and 5 bases at J, with 11 bases in the middle. The variable domain in full, completed from reference TRBV19 and TRBJ1-5, reads DGGITQSPKYLFRKEGQNVTLSCEQNLNHDAMYWYRQDPGQGLRLIYYSQIVNDFQKGDIAEGYSVSREKKESFPLTVTSAQKNPTAFYLCASSMALQDQPQHFGDGTRLSIL.

The chain joins TRBV4-1 to TRBJ2-7, with TRBD2 identical over 11 bases. Per germline, CDR1 MGHRA and CDR2 YSYEKL. There are 14 residues in the CDR3. Losses at the gene ends were 5 bases for V and 6 bases for J; bases not matched to a gene: 6. The DNA for the CDR3 is TGCGCCAGCAGCGTGACTAGCGGGGCTCTCGAGCAGTACTTC. Protein: CASSVTSGALEQYF.

This chain connects TRBV7-6 to TRBJ2-6; weak D call: TRBD1 (5 bases). There are 16 residues in the CDR3. CDR1 and CDR2 (germline): SGHVS, FNYEAQ. The V end lost 5 bases, the J end lost 0 bases, and 11 bases lay between the germline ends. CDR3 bases: TGTGCCAGCAGCCTTTACAGGACCTCTGGGGCCAACGTCCTGACTTTC. Translation gives CASSLYRTSGANVLTF.

This clone was picked up one time. The chain is built from TRBV28 and TRBJ2-1; a weak D match, TRBD1 (5 bases). The CDR3 is 17 residues long. CDR1 MDHEN and CDR2 SYDVKM come from the germline V gene. V gave up 4 bases and J gave up 0 bases, with 16 bases separating them. CDR3 DNA: TGTGCCAGCAGTTCGTGGAAGGGGCTGAGCTCCTACAATGAGCAGTTCTTC. It is translated as CASSSWKGLSSYNEQFF.

The chain links TRBV19 to TRBJ2-5; 10 bases match TRBD1. V lost 5 bases to trimming and J lost 3 bases; unmatched junction nucleotides: 6. The germline V gene has CDR1 LNHDA and CDR2 SQIVND (reference sequence). The CDR3 is 15 residues long. CDR3 protein: CASSAYGTGEETQYF. For the CDR3, the DNA is TGTGCCAGTAGTGCTTACGGGACAGGGGAAGAGACCCAGTACTTC.

The V gene is TRBV2, the J gene TRBJ1-2; 8 nucleotides match TRBD1. With 2 bases clipped from V and 4 bases from J, the junction kept 9 bases outside the gene matches. The CDR3 has 16 residues. Germline V gene data show CDR1 as SNHLY and CDR2 as FYNNEI. The CDR3: CASSEPGQEGTYGYTF. For the CDR3, the DNA is TGTGCCAGCAGTGAACCGGGACAGGAGGGGACCTATGGCTACACCTTC.

The CDR3 bases are TGTGCCAGTATGCTGGGGTTGAACACTGAAGCTTTCTTT. Its protein is CASMLGLNTEAFF. The chain uses TRBV19 and TRBJ1-1; D is unresolved. Germline CDR1 reads LNHDA; CDR2 reads SQIVND (reference sequence). The V end was cut by 7 bases, the J end by 0 bases, with 9 bases between. CDR3 length: 13 amino acids.

The chain couples TRBV13 to TRBJ2-5, with 10 bases identical to TRBD1. The CDR3 covers 16 residues. V dropped 5 bases and J dropped 1; count of bases not matched to a gene: 7. CDR1 and CDR2 from the germline V gene are PRHDT and FYEKMQ (reference sequence). CDR3 residues: CASSRPGQGIQETQYF. The CDR3 DNA follows: TGTGCCAGCAGCCGGCCGGGACAGGGGATCCAAGAGACCCAGTACTTC. Full variable domain (missing parts from reference TRBV13 and TRBJ2-5): AAGVIQSPRHLIKEKRETATLKCYPIPRHDTVYWYQQGPGQDPQFLISFYEKMQSDKGSIPDRFSAQQFSDYHSELNMSSLELGDSALYFCASSRPGQGIQETQYFGPGTRLLVL.

The chain joins TRBV30 to TRBJ2-1; 7 nucleotides agree with TRBD1. CDR3 size: 13 residues. CDR1 is GTSNPN, CDR2 SVGIG, per germline (reference sequence). Losses at the gene ends were 7 bases for V and 4 bases for J; bases not matched to a gene: 7. Written as DNA, the CDR3 is TGTGCCTACCGGGACAGTGGGTACAATGAGCAGTTCTTC. It specifies CAYRDSGYNEQFF.

This rearrangement joins TRBV19 to TRBJ2-7; D might be TRBD1 or TRBD2, each matching 5 bases. The germline V and J ends were trimmed by 8 bases and 3 bases, with 8 bases remaining between them. Germline V gene sequence: CDR1 LNHDA, CDR2 SQIVND (reference sequence). This CDR3 has 11 residues. CDR3 coding DNA: TGTGCCAGTGGGGGTGTCTACGAGCAGTACTTC. This gives the protein CASGGVYEQYF. Complete variable domain (other parts from reference TRBV19 and TRBJ2-7): DGGITQSPKYLFRKEGQNVTLSCEQNLNHDAMYWYRQDPGQGLRLIYYSQIVNDFQKGDIAEGYSVSREKKESFPLTVTSAQKNPTAFYLCASGGVYEQYFGPGTRLTVT.

The chain uses TRBV6-6 and TRBJ2-7; tentatively, D is TRBD1 (6 bases). V lost 5 bases and J 0 bases, leaving 14 bases between the germline ends. Germline assignment: CDR1 MNHNY and CDR2 SVGAGI (reference sequence). The CDR3 extends over 15 amino acids. CDR3 in DNA: TGTGCCAGCAGTACCAACCGGGACATCTCCTACGAGCAGTACTTC. This sequence encodes CASSTNRDISYEQYF.

J is TRBJ1-1 and V is TRBV11-1; TRBD1 might be the D (6 bases). This CDR3 has 15 residues. The germline V and J ends were trimmed by 5 bases and 0 bases, with 13 bases remaining between them. Germline CDR1 reads SGHAT; CDR2 reads FQDESV (reference sequence). CDR3 nucleotide sequence: TGTGCCAGCAGCCTAGATGGACAGATGAACACTGAAGCTTTCTTT. Protein product: CASSLDGQMNTEAFF.

This clone came up a few times. The chain couples TRBV14 to TRBJ1-1, with a tentative D call TRBD1 (6 bases). The germline CDR1 and CDR2 sequences are SGHDN and FVKESK. This CDR3 comprises 14 residues. V lost 6 bases to trimming and J lost 4 bases, with 15 bases between them. The CDR3 region has the DNA TGTGCCAGCAGAAGAGTCTGGGGGCTCACTGAAGCTTTCTTT. Protein: CASRRVWGLTEAFF.

The CDR3 DNA sequence: TGTGCCAGTAGCGGGACCCCAGGTCGCAATCAGCCCCAGCATTTT. Protein sequence: CASSGTPGRNQPQHF. The genes are TRBV19 and TRBJ1-5; D perhaps matches TRBD1 (5 bases). Trimming took off 6 bases at V and 2 bases at J, with 14 bases between the two ends. Germline V gives CDR1 LNHDA, CDR2 SQIVND (reference sequence). This CDR3 region has 15 residues.

This chain connects TRBV4-3 to TRBJ1-2, with a tentative D call TRBD1 (5 bases). Between the trimmed V and J ends, which lost 0 bases and 1 base, there was a span of 15 bases. In germline, CDR1 is LGHNA, CDR2 YSLEER. The CDR3 totals 17 residues. The CDR3 nucleotides are TGCGCCAGCAGCCAAGAGGATTGGGCAGGGAATAACTATGGCTACACCTTC. Its translation: CASSQEDWAGNNYGYTF.

J is TRBJ2-1 and V is TRBV6-1, with D uncertain. The V gene lost 1 base and the J gene lost 3 bases, with 19 bases spanning the gap. The CDR3 runs 18 residues. Germline V CDR1 and CDR2: MNHNS, SASEGT. CDR3 bases: TGTGCCAGCAGTGAAGAGGGCCCGCTAAAACAAGACTACAATGAGCAGTTCTTC. Translation gives CASSEEGPLKQDYNEQFF.

The CDR3 region has the DNA TGTGCCAGCAGCTTAGGGGACAGGGGCTACGAGCAGTACTTC. Translation: CASSLGDRGYEQYF. The chain uses TRBV7-6 and TRBJ2-7, with 10 bases matching TRBD1. This CDR3 spans 14 amino acids. The V and J ends lost 1 base and 3 bases, in that order; junction bases with no gene match: 0. Germline loops: CDR1 SGHVS, CDR2 FNYEAQ.

The sample holds a few counts of this clone. The CDR3 nucleotides are TGTGCCACCAGCCCAGCGGGTTTTGACACAGATACGCAGTATTTT. This encodes CATSPAGFDTDTQYF. This chain links TRBV15 with TRBJ2-3; possible D gene TRBD2, 6 bases. The germline V gene encodes CDR1 LNHNV and CDR2 YYDKDF (reference sequence). Trimming took off 5 bases at V and 2 bases at J, with 14 bases between the two ends. The CDR3 is made up of 15 amino acids.

The chain combines TRBV28 with TRBJ2-1; no reliable D call. The CDR3 sequence is 14 residues long. Trimming took 3 bases from V and 8 from J, leaving 14 bases between them. From germline, CDR1 is MDHEN and CDR2 SYDVKM. CDR3 in amino acids: CASSFRLVGDEQFF. As DNA, the CDR3 is TGTGCCAGCAGTTTTCGACTGGTGGGCGATGAGCAGTTCTTC.

The chain couples TRBV13 to TRBJ1-1; D is ambiguous. The V gene lost 4 bases and the J gene lost 3 bases, with 12 bases spanning the gap. The CDR3 length is 14 residues. Per germline, CDR1 PRHDT and CDR2 FYEKMQ (reference sequence). The CDR3 sequence is CASSSNAPDTEAFF. CDR3 sequence (DNA): TGTGCCAGCAGCTCTAATGCGCCAGACACTGAAGCTTTCTTT.

V is TRBV10-3 and J is TRBJ2-7; 7 bases line up with TRBD1. The CDR3 loop spans 14 amino acids. Germline CDR1 is ENHRY and CDR2 is SYGVKD. V gave up 5 bases and J gave up 4 bases; unmatched junction bases: 8. The CDR3 region has the DNA TGTGCCATCAGTCCCAGGGACAGCTTTTACGAGCAGTACTTC. Protein product: CAISPRDSFYEQYF.

This clone was seen a single time. The V gene is TRBV9, the J gene TRBJ2-3, with D unresolved. From germline, CDR1 is SGDLS and CDR2 YYNGEE. The V end lost 0 bases, the J end lost 0 bases, and 14 bases lay between the germline ends. This CDR3 comprises 17 residues. The CDR3 region is CASSVVDPLTSTDTQYF. DNA of the CDR3: TGTGCCAGCAGCGTAGTTGATCCGTTAACTAGCACAGATACGCAGTATTTT.

CDR3 loop: CASSLKSAGDLNTEAFF. In DNA form, the CDR3 reads TGTGCCAGCAGTTTAAAATCGGCAGGGGATCTGAACACTGAAGCTTTCTTT. The chain has TRBV27 and TRBJ1-1, with D maybe TRBD1 (6 bases). CDR3 length: 17 residues. Germline loops: CDR1 MNHEY, CDR2 SMNVEV (reference sequence). Between the trimmed V and J ends, which lost 2 bases and 0 bases, there was a span of 16 bases.

J is TRBJ2-7 and V is TRBV6-1; the D is unclear. The germline V gene has CDR1 MNHNS and CDR2 SASEGT. This CDR3 is 12 amino acids long. V gave up 0 bases and J gave up 4 bases, with 4 bases separating them. The CDR3 region is CASSEAGYEQYF. CDR3 nucleotide sequence: TGTGCCAGCAGTGAAGCTGGATACGAGCAGTACTTC.

The chain links TRBV28 to TRBJ1-3, with D unresolved. CDR3 length equals 14 residues. CDR1 is MDHEN, CDR2 SYDVKM, per germline. V was pared by 3 bases and J by 0 bases, with 6 bases between. The chain's CDR3 is CASSLENSGNTIYF. The DNA for the CDR3 is TGTGCCAGCAGTTTGGAGAACTCTGGAAACACCATATATTTT.

The CDR3, as DNA: TGTGCCAGCAGCTCCACCGTGGGACAGCTGAACACTGAAGCTTTCTTT. Translation gives CASSSTVGQLNTEAFF. This sequence joins TRBV13 and TRBJ1-1; TRBD1 matches 7 bases. Per germline, CDR1 PRHDT and CDR2 FYEKMQ (reference sequence). The CDR3 consists of 16 residues. V dropped 4 bases and J dropped 0; count of bases not matched to a gene: 8.